This entry lists 24 T cell receptor beta chains sequenced from one sample in a study of T cell changes during pregnancy in multiple sclerosis. Clones were sequenced by immunoSEQ multiplex PCR, and TCRdb holds only the in-frame ones, with some missing. The repertoire holds tens of thousands of clones, with 90% to 95% as singletons. Material: peripheral blood, obtained in the second trimester of pregnancy. The receptors come from a female donor with multiple sclerosis, enrolled in a pregnancy study.

This chain uses TRBV6-1 with TRBJ2-7; D possibly corresponds to TRBD2 (6 bases). Germline V CDR1 and CDR2: MNHNS, SASEGT. The CDR3 sequence is 13 residues long. The V gene lost 6 bases and the J gene lost 6 bases, with 15 bases spanning the gap. The CDR3 loop is CASSPRGTGEQYF. In nucleotides, the CDR3 is TGTGCCAGCAGCCCCCGAGGGACTGGCGAGCAGTACTTC.

The chain is built from TRBV7-9 and TRBJ2-7; a possible D gene is TRBD2 (5 bases). Trimming left V 4 bases short and J 2 bases short, with 12 bases between. The CDR3 consists of 14 residues. CDR1 is SEHNR and CDR2 is FQNEAQ in the germline V gene (reference sequence). The CDR3 DNA is TGTGCCAGCAGCTCCGGACTGGCAACCTACGAGCAGTACTTC. It translates to CASSSGLATYEQYF.

The rearrangement uses TRBV19 and TRBJ1-1, with unresolved D. The germline V gene encodes CDR1 LNHDA and CDR2 SQIVND (reference sequence). This CDR3 has 17 residues. Trimming took off 3 bases at V and 3 bases at J, with 20 bases between the two ends. The CDR3 coding sequence is TGTGCCAGTAGTATTTGGTTTGGTGAGGGTAAATACACTGAAGCTTTCTTT. It specifies CASSIWFGEGKYTEAFF.

The V and J genes are TRBV5-6 and TRBJ1-4, with D perhaps matching TRBD1 (6 bases). CDR3 length equals 14 residues. Between the trimmed V and J ends, which lost 3 bases and 6 bases, there was a span of 12 bases. CDR1 SGHDT and CDR2 YYEEEE come from the germline V gene. The CDR3 region has the DNA TGTGCCAGCAGCTGGGGGGGGGCGGATGAAAAACTGTTTTTT. Encoded protein: CASSWGGADEKLFF.

The V gene is TRBV5-4, the J gene TRBJ1-1; D uncertain. The CDR3 runs 15 residues. Germline V gene sequence: CDR1 SGHNT, CDR2 YYREEE (reference sequence). V was shortened by 4 bases and J by 0 bases, with 13 bases between the two germline ends. The CDR3 sequence is CASSPRTGMNTEAFF. CDR3 nucleotides: TGTGCCAGCAGCCCGCGGACGGGAATGAACACTGAAGCTTTCTTT. Complete variable domain (other parts from reference TRBV5-4 and TRBJ1-1): ETGVTQSPTHLIKTRGQQVTLRCSSQSGHNTVSWYQQALGQGPQFIFQYYREEENGRGNFPPRFSGLQFPNYSSELNVNALELDDSALYLCASSPRTGMNTEAFFGQGTRLTVV.

This chain uses TRBV28 with TRBJ1-2, with D maybe TRBD1 (5 bases). The CDR3 is made up of 12 amino acids. CDR1 and CDR2 from the germline V gene are MDHEN and SYDVKM. V lost 6 bases and J 5 bases, leaving 10 bases between the germline ends. The CDR3 nucleotides are TGTGCCAGCAGAGGACATTTATATGGCTACACCTTC. Its translation is CASRGHLYGYTF.

J is TRBJ1-5 and V is TRBV28; 9 bases fit TRBD1. The CDR3 covers 14 residues. Losses at the gene ends were 5 bases for V and 5 bases for J; bases not matched to a gene: 4. Germline V gene sequence: CDR1 MDHEN, CDR2 SYDVKM. The CDR3 DNA reads as TGTGCCAGCAGTCCCCGGACAGGGGATCAGCCCCAGCATTTT. It yields the protein CASSPRTGDQPQHF.

This sequence joins TRBV6-5 and TRBJ2-5; the D is unclear. Trimming pared 2 bases from V and 4 bases from J, leaving 11 bases between. Germline assignment: CDR1 MNHEY and CDR2 SVGAGI. This CDR3 spans 14 amino acids. This CDR3 reads CASSYTGSLETQYF. The CDR3 DNA sequence: TGTGCCAGCAGTTACACGGGTAGTTTAGAGACCCAGTACTTC.

The chain links TRBV25-1 to TRBJ2-1; 9 bases align to TRBD1. Germline V gives CDR1 MGHDK, CDR2 SYGVNS. The CDR3 is 16 residues long. The V segment lost 3 bases and the J segment 4 bases; nucleotides outside the gene matches: 7. The CDR3 nucleotides read TGTGCCAGCAGTGAGATAACAGGGGGCATATACAATGAGCAGTTCTTC. As protein: CASSEITGGIYNEQFF.

The gene calls are TRBV21-1 and TRBJ2-7; the table's D call, TRBD2, has no DNA check behind it. TRBV21-1 is a pseudogene. This CDR3 has 18 amino acids. CDR3 in amino acids: CASSPQTPWEYSSYVEYF. The CDR3 DNA is TGTGCCAGCAGCCCGCAAACTCCATGGGAGTACAGCTCCTATGTTGAGTACTTC.

This clone was picked up one time. The V gene is TRBV7-3, the J gene TRBJ2-3, with D tentatively TRBD2 (6 bases). The CDR3 is made up of 14 amino acids. V lost 3 bases, J lost 3 bases, and 10 bases lay in between. The germline CDR1 and CDR2 sequences are SGHTA and FQGTGA. The CDR3, as DNA: TGTGCCAGCAGCTTCGGGGGTTCGACAGATACGCAGTATTTT. Its translation: CASSFGGSTDTQYF.

The chain couples TRBV18 to TRBJ1-5, with TRBD1 identical over 7 bases. Germline lookup yields CDR1 KGHSH and CDR2 LQKENI. Germline trimming cut 1 base from V and 7 bases from J; bases unmatched to any gene: 7. The CDR3 spans 15 residues. For the CDR3, the DNA is TGTGCCAGCTCACCACAGGGAATAGGGGGCCAGCCCCAGCATTTT. Amino acids: CASSPQGIGGQPQHF.

This clone was counted between two and nine times. J is TRBJ1-5 and V is TRBV4-1; 8 nucleotides agree with TRBD1. In germline, CDR1 is MGHRA, CDR2 YSYEKL. J lost 2 bases, V lost 3 bases, and 0 bases had no gene match. The CDR3 runs to 14 residues. CDR3 in amino acids: CASSQGQGNQPQHF. The CDR3 region has the DNA TGCGCCAGCAGCCAGGGACAGGGCAATCAGCCCCAGCATTTT.

This clone has more than one count but fewer than ten. The chain employs TRBV30 and TRBJ1-1; D remains unclear. The CDR3 is 10 amino acids. Germline V gene lookup returns CDR1 GTSNPN and CDR2 SVGIG (reference sequence). Deletions cut 3 bases from V and 5 bases from J, with 4 bases between. This CDR3 is CAWRRTEAFF. CDR3 DNA sequence: TGTGCCTGGAGGAGGACTGAAGCTTTCTTT.

This chain connects TRBV14 to TRBJ2-5, with 13 bases lining up with TRBD2. Per the germline V gene, CDR1 is SGHDN and CDR2 is FVKESK. The trim removed 0 bases at V and 3 bases at J, leaving 10 bases unmatched. The CDR3 extends over 19 amino acids. The CDR3 nucleotides are TGTGCCAGCAGCCAAGACGAGACTAGCGGGAGGAGGTGGGAAGAGACCCAGTACTTC. Translating it yields CASSQDETSGRRWEETQYF.

This CDR3 is CASSEGLAGGLVAGELFF. The CDR3, as DNA: TGTGCCAGCAGCGAGGGACTAGCGGGAGGCTTGGTAGCCGGGGAGCTGTTTTTT. The chain couples TRBV9 to TRBJ2-2; the match to TRBD2 covers 15 bases. This CDR3 region has 18 residues. Germline values: CDR1 SGDLS, CDR2 YYNGEE. V dropped 3 bases and J dropped 6; count of bases not matched to a gene: 9.

The CDR3 protein is CASSGRGTGIQNGYTF. The CDR3, as DNA: TGTGCCAGCAGTGGACGGGGGACAGGGATTCAGAATGGCTACACCTTC. The V and J genes are TRBV28 and TRBJ1-2; 9 bases agree with TRBD1. The CDR3 runs 16 residues. Germline-derived CDR1 and CDR2 are MDHEN and SYDVKM. The trim removed 5 bases at V and 6 bases at J, leaving 13 bases unmatched.

There are a few counts of this clone. The sample carries other DNA sequences with the same CDR3. This chain joins TRBV4-1 and TRBJ2-4; TRBD2 might be the D (7 bases). Trimming pared 0 bases from V and 1 base from J, leaving 10 bases between. The CDR3 extends over 16 amino acids. Germline V gene data show CDR1 as MGHRA and CDR2 as YSYEKL. CDR3 residues: CASSQDAGAAKNIQYF. The CDR3 region has the DNA TGCGCCAGCAGCCAAGACGCGGGGGCGGCCAAAAACATTCAGTACTTC.

This clone was observed a single time. The chain couples TRBV19 to TRBJ1-1; possibly TRBD1 for D (5 bases). Germline V CDR1 and CDR2: LNHDA, SQIVND (reference sequence). The CDR3 spans 14 residues. V gave up 3 bases and J gave up 2 bases, with 10 bases separating them. CDR3 in DNA: TGTGCCAGTAGTATGCCCGGGACTAACACTGAAGCTTTCTTT. It is translated as CASSMPGTNTEAFF.

This sequence joins TRBV5-1 and TRBJ2-3; TRBD1 might be the D (5 bases). Germline V gene data show CDR1 as SGHRS and CDR2 as YFSETQ. The CDR3 is 14 residues long. V was clipped by 6 bases and J by 7 bases, with 18 bases between them. CDR3 DNA sequence: TGCGCCAGCAAGCTTAGTCAGGGTCTAAATACGCAGTATTTT. It codes for CASKLSQGLNTQYF.

The rearrangement uses TRBV19 and TRBJ2-7; TRBD1 might be the D (6 bases). The length of the CDR3 is 13 residues. CDR1 is LNHDA, CDR2 SQIVND, per germline (reference sequence). Trimming removed 4 bases at V and 5 bases at J, with 12 bases between. The CDR3 nucleotides are TGTGCCAGTAGTAACAGGGTTGGCGACGAGCAGTACTTC. Translated: CASSNRVGDEQYF.

CDR3 residues: CASSDYSERTGELFF. CDR3 coding DNA: TGTGCCAGCAGCGACTACTCAGAACGCACCGGGGAGCTGTTTTTT. This chain uses TRBV7-9 with TRBJ2-2; D may be TRBD2 (5 bases). Germline V lookup: CDR1 SEHNR, CDR2 FQNEAQ (reference sequence). This CDR3 is 15 amino acids long. The V gene lost 5 bases and the J gene lost 4 bases, with 14 bases spanning the gap.

The chain combines TRBV29-1 with TRBJ1-3, with unresolved D. This CDR3 contains 14 residues. The ends were cut back, 4 bases at V and 2 bases at J, with 12 bases in the middle. Germline V CDR1 and CDR2: SQVTM, ANQGSEA. The CDR3 region has the DNA TGCAGCGTTGGGGCAGGTGGAACTGGAAACACCATATATTTT. This encodes CSVGAGGTGNTIYF.

A single count supports this clone. The chain links TRBV7-9 to TRBJ2-7; 12 bases align to TRBD2. The CDR3 sequence is 14 residues long. V lost 8 bases and J lost 4; bases outside the gene matches: 6. Per the germline V gene, CDR1 is SEHNR and CDR2 is FQNEAQ (reference sequence). The DNA of the CDR3 is TGTGCCAGCGCTAGCGGGAGGGCCCGGTACGAGCAGTACTTC. It codes for CASASGRARYEQYF.